A single sample gave rise to the 5 T cell receptor beta chains below, sequenced in a study of blood T cell repertoires in COVID-19. The table came from immunoSEQ multiplex PCR; TCRdb's copy has only in-frame clones and leaves some out. The data show 400,000 or so clones, about 87% seen once. What was sequenced was PBMCs or T cells enriched from blood (not recorded which). These receptors were taken from a man aged 35-49 years in a cohort exposed to, infected with or recovered from COVID-19 (not recorded which).

The chain uses TRBV13 and TRBJ2-3; the match to TRBD2 covers 12 bases. V shed 3 bases and J 2 bases; nucleotides not matched to a gene: 6. The CDR3 is 17 residues long. Germline lookup yields CDR1 PRHDT and CDR2 FYEKMQ (reference sequence). The CDR3 DNA reads as TGTGCCAGCAGCTTCCTAGGACTAGCGGGGTTCACAGATACGCAGTATTTT. Its translation: CASSFLGLAGFTDTQYF.

This chain connects TRBV5-4 to TRBJ2-2, with D perhaps TRBD2 (5 bases). CDR3 length equals 12 residues. Trimming took 5 bases from V and 5 from J, leaving 7 bases between them. Germline CDR1 SGHNT, CDR2 YYREEE (reference sequence). The CDR3 region is CASSSGTGELFF. CDR3 bases: TGTGCCAGCAGTTCGGGAACCGGGGAGCTGTTTTTT.

The chain uses TRBV18 and TRBJ1-5; D may be TRBD1 (6 bases). Germline V gene sequence: CDR1 KGHSH, CDR2 LQKENI. Trimming took 3 bases from V and 5 from J, leaving 17 bases between them. This CDR3 has 16 residues. The CDR3, as DNA: TGTGCCAGCTCACCCCAAAGTGGACAGCTTGATCAGCCCCAGCATTTT. Translated: CASSPQSGQLDQPQHF. Drawing the rest from reference TRBV18 and TRBJ1-5, the complete variable domain is NAGVMQNPRHLVRRRGQEARLRCSPMKGHSHVYWYRQLPEEGLKFMVYLQKENIIDESGMPKERFSAEFPKEGPSILRIQQVVRGDSAAYFCASSPQSGQLDQPQHFGDGTRLSIL.

This clone was recorded only once. CDR3 in amino acids: CASSEADTSNTGELFF. CDR3 DNA: TGCGCCAGCAGTGAGGCGGACACTTCGAACACCGGGGAGCTGTTTTTT. This chain joins TRBV10-1 and TRBJ2-2; the D gene is possibly TRBD1 (5 bases). The CDR3 has 16 amino acids. Trimming took 2 bases from V and 0 from J, leaving 10 bases between them. The germline V gene has CDR1 WNHNN and CDR2 SYGVQD (reference sequence).

The chain is built from TRBV30 and TRBJ1-2, with a tentative D call TRBD1 (5 bases). Germline lookup yields CDR1 GTSNPN and CDR2 SVGIG (reference sequence). The CDR3 length is 15 residues. Trimming removed 0 bases from V and 8 bases from J, with 19 bases in between. The CDR3 region has the DNA TGTGCCTGGAGTGTAGGGCCCGGGGGATTTCGCGGCTACACCTTC. It yields the protein CAWSVGPGGFRGYTF.